The 10 T cell receptor beta chains below all came from one sample that was sequenced in a study of tumor-infiltrating lymphocytes in oesophageal squamous cell carcinoma. TCRdb passed the PCR reads through MiXCR, listing each CDR3 protein once. In the table there are just under 20,000 distinct CDR3 sequences, 39% of which are singletons. The sample consisted of esophageal tumor tissue. All receptors come from a male donor with esophageal squamous cell carcinoma.

This chain links TRBV7-3 with TRBJ2-6; TRBD1 is a possible D gene (7 bases). V dropped 5 bases and J dropped 4 bases, with 21 bases sitting between them. The CDR3 spans 18 residues. In germline, CDR1 is SGHTA, CDR2 FQGTGA. Written as DNA, the CDR3 is TGTGCCAGCAGCCAGGGGGGCTCTTTCTCGGCGGGGGCCAACGTCCTGACTTTC. Protein sequence: CASSQGGSFSAGANVLTF.

On this clonotype itself: It is likely a read error, because the conserved phenylalanine at the end of the CDR3 is missing. The chain uses TRBV6-5 and TRBJ1-6; D uncertain. This CDR3 has 17 amino acids. CDR1 is MNHEY and CDR2 is SVGAGI in the germline V gene. Trimming removed 5 bases from V and 4 bases from J, with 18 bases in between. The CDR3 coding sequence is TGTGCCAGCAGTCGCCTAATCCGAAGCTCTTATAATTCACCCCTCCACATT. Translation gives CASSRLIRSSYNSPLHI.

This clonotype was observed many times. The V call is TRBV6-6, the J call TRBJ2-5; TRBD2 aligns across 12 bases. V gave up 0 bases and J gave up 5 bases; unmatched junction bases: 7. CDR1 and CDR2 from the germline V gene are MNHNY and SVGAGI (reference sequence). The CDR3 consists of 17 residues. The CDR3 DNA reads TGTGCCAGCAGTTACTCGGCTAGCGGGAGGGCTGGGGAGACCCAGTACTTC. Its translation: CASSYSASGRAGETQYF.

The sample holds many counts of this clonotype. The rearrangement links TRBV7-8 to TRBJ2-3; no reliable D call. The V gene lost 0 bases and the J gene lost 3 bases, with 7 bases spanning the gap. Germline lookup yields CDR1 SGHVS and CDR2 FQNEAQ. The CDR3 is 14 amino acids. CDR3 coding DNA: TGTGCCAGCAGCTTAGCTTCAGATACAGATACGCAGTATTTT. Its translation is CASSLASDTDTQYF.

As for this clonotype: At one end the junction does not follow the germline gene, possibly because of a read error. V gene TRBV12-3 or TRBV12-4 combines with J gene TRBJ1-1, with D unresolved. The length of the CDR3 is 15 residues. CDR3 nucleotide sequence: TGTGCCAGCAGTTTCTGGACTAGCGGGAGACTCGAGCAGTACTTT. Its translation: CASSFWTSGRLEQYF.

About this clonotype itself: Because the CDR3 is missing its conserved closing phenylalanine or tryptophan, this is likely a read error. The DNA is left out, because the CDR3 cannot be placed on it with certainty; the CDR3 is given as TCRdb lists it. This chain uses TRBV7-8 with TRBJ1-6. Germline V gene sequence: CDR1 SGHVS, CDR2 FQNEAQ. The CDR3 is made up of 16 amino acids, end residues included. The CDR3 loop reads CASTPKGGGNEQFFGP.

The chain has TRBV7-2 and TRBJ2-2, with 7 bases that match TRBD2. The CDR3 has 15 amino acids. J gave up 5 bases and V 0 bases, and 3 bases lay outside the gene matches. Germline loops: CDR1 SGHTA, CDR2 FQGNSA. Written as DNA, the CDR3 is TGTGCCAGCAGCTTAGCGGGGGGGAAGACCGGGGAGCTGTTTTTT. It yields the protein CASSLAGGKTGELFF.

The rearrangement uses TRBV6-8 and TRBJ2-1; no definite D call. The end of the DNA aligns better with TRBJ2-7, so the J call may be wrong. Germline values: CDR1 MNHGY, CDR2 SAAAGT. The CDR3 is 12 amino acids. CDR3 in DNA: TGTGCCAGCTTCAGCCGAATCTACGAGCAGTACTTC. Protein: CASFSRIYEQYF.

In this sample, this clonotype turned up once. This rearrangement joins TRBV11-1 to TRBJ2-6, with 11 bases matching TRBD2. The DNA end lines up better with TRBJ2-7; the J call may be wrong. The CDR3 loop spans 15 amino acids. CDR1 is SGHAT and CDR2 is FQDESV in the germline V gene (reference sequence). The CDR3 is CASSLLAGGSNEQYF. For the CDR3, the DNA is TGTGCCAGCAGCTTACTAGCGGGAGGTTCCAACGAGCAGTACTTC.

This clonotype occurred many times. The genes are TRBV7-2 and TRBJ1-6; TRBD1 aligns across 9 bases. The junction had 17 bases not matched to a gene; V was cut back by 6 bases and J by 5 bases. Germline lookup yields CDR1 SGHTA and CDR2 FQGNSA. The CDR3 contains 19 residues. CDR3 sequence (DNA): TGTGCCAGCAGTTCGTCTATCTACAGGGGGCTGAAGGATAATTCACCCCTCCACTTT. The encoded protein is CASSSSIYRGLKDNSPLHF.